These T cell receptor beta chains were read from a single sample in a study of cytomegalovirus exposure and HLA in healthy donors. Using immunoSEQ multiplex PCR, the repertoire was profiled, and TCRdb retains in-frame clones only, with some absent. The sample has approximately 100,000 clones, about 68% seen once. The sample consisted of PBMCs. These TCRs come from a man aged 25 to 40 in good health and CMV-seropositive. Both conserved end residues are trimmed from each CDR3. A D gene is named only where the DNA matches it firmly. The size field is filled for only some rows; it gives once, few, many or a size class.

d_call,v_call,clone_size,j_call,cdr3_aa
-,TRBV5-1,once,TRBJ2-7,ASSLAFSYEQY
TRBD2,TRBV5-4,few,TRBJ2-3,ASSPGGASRTQY
-,TRBV29-1,few,TRBJ1-1,SVGVGAWDTEAF
TRBD1,TRBV6-4,few,TRBJ1-1,ASSDTDRGTEAF
TRBD1,TRBV18,-,TRBJ2-7,ASSPPSGTGFYEQY
TRBD1,TRBV5-6,few,TRBJ1-5,ASSLRDRNQPQH
-,TRBV7-2,-,TRBJ1-4,ASSLRPAGLNEKLF
-,TRBV6-5,-,TRBJ2-3,ASGSGYTDTQY
TRBD2,TRBV5-1,-,TRBJ2-5,ASSYGLAGGKQETQY
-,TRBV9,-,TRBJ1-2,ASSVDQGRGYT
TRBD2,TRBV5-8,few,TRBJ2-5,ASSLKAGVVETQY
-,TRBV7-9,-,TRBJ2-7,ASSSPGVSEQY
-,TRBV6-5,-,TRBJ2-2,ASSYSFGGTGELF
TRBD1,TRBV19,-,TRBJ1-2,ASSTRTGAC
-,TRBV2,-,TRBJ1-1,ASTGGSFMNTEAF